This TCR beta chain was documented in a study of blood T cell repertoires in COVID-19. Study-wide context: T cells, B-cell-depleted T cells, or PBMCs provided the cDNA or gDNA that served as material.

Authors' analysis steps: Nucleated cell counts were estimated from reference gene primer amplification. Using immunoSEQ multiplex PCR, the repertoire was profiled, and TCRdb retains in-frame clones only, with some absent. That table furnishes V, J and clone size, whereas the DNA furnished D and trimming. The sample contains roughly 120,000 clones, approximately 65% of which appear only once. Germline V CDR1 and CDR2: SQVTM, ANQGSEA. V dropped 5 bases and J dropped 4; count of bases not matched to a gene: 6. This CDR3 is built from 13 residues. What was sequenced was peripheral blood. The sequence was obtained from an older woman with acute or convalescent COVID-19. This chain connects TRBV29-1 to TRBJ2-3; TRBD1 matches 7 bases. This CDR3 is CSVPRQGPDTQYF. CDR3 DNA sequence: TGCAGCGTTCCGAGACAGGGTCCAGATACGCAGTATTTT.